A single sample gave rise to the 16 T cell receptor beta chains below, sequenced in a study of PD-1 blockade in classical Hodgkin lymphoma. Each patient experienced a relapse that followed autologous stem cell transplantation, and brentuximab vedotin exposure varied. Only in-frame clones appear in the TCRdb table, and some are missing; sequencing was by immunoSEQ multiplex PCR. The sample has around 46,000 clones, about three quarters seen once; the top ten hold about 20%. Here the sequenced sample was peripheral blood mononuclear cells (PBMCs), taken before the second cycle of nivolumab. These receptors were obtained from a human donor with classical Hodgkin lymphoma.

This chain links TRBV5-1 with TRBJ2-7, with 10 bases matching TRBD1. Germline loops: CDR1 SGHRS, CDR2 YFSETQ. The J segment lost 6 bases and the V segment lost 5 bases, leaving 11 bases of the junction unmatched. The CDR3 consists of 15 residues. CDR3 amino acids: CASRTGTGEAGEQYF. The CDR3 nucleotides read TGCGCCAGCAGGACCGGGACAGGGGAAGCGGGCGAGCAGTACTTC. The entire variable domain, with the rest obtained from reference TRBV5-1 and TRBJ2-7, is as follows: KAGVTQTPRYLIKTRGQQVTLSCSPISGHRSVSWYQQTPGQGLQFLFEYFSETQRNKGNFPGRFSGRQFSNSRSEMNVSTLELGDSALYLCASRTGTGEAGEQYFGPGTRLTVT.

V gene TRBV9 combines with J gene TRBJ1-3; tentative D call: TRBD1 (6 bases). This CDR3 spans 17 amino acids. Trimming left V 4 bases short and J 3 bases short, with 20 bases between. CDR1 is SGDLS, CDR2 YYNGEE, per germline. The chain's CDR3 is CASSLRSGQGFGNTIYF. Written as DNA, the CDR3 is TGTGCCAGCAGCCTACGGTCGGGGCAGGGGTTTGGAAACACCATATATTTT.

CDR3 in amino acids: CATSRDSVGGADTQYF. In DNA form, the CDR3 reads TGTGCCACCAGCAGAGATTCCGTGGGGGGCGCAGATACGCAGTATTTT. This chain uses TRBV15 with TRBJ2-3, with D possibly called TRBD1 or TRBD2 (6 bases each). The germline gives CDR1 LNHNV, CDR2 YYDKDF (reference sequence). V gave up 0 bases and J gave up 4 bases, with 14 bases separating them. The CDR3 covers 16 residues.

The V and J genes are TRBV28 and TRBJ1-3; the D gene is possibly TRBD1 (6 bases). V lost 6 bases, J lost 1 base, and 13 bases lay in between. Germline CDR1 is MDHEN and CDR2 is SYDVKM. CDR3 size: 15 residues. This chain's CDR3 is CASSPEQGSGNTIYF. The CDR3 DNA reads as TGTGCCAGCAGCCCCGAACAGGGATCTGGAAACACCATATATTTT.

In its sample, this clone was seen a few times. The chain has TRBV7-8 and TRBJ1-3; D ambiguous. Germline V lookup: CDR1 SGHVS, CDR2 FQNEAQ. The CDR3 sequence is 16 residues long. The V end lost 0 bases, the J end lost 2 bases, and 11 bases lay between the germline ends. The CDR3 sequence is CASSLAPTVTGNTIYF. The DNA of the CDR3 is TGTGCCAGCAGCTTAGCTCCCACAGTAACTGGAAACACCATATATTTT.

The chain is built from TRBV6-1 and TRBJ1-1; the D is unclear. The V end lost 1 base, the J end lost 5 bases, and 8 bases lay between the germline ends. The germline V gene has CDR1 MNHNS and CDR2 SASEGT. This CDR3 is 13 amino acids long. The DNA for the CDR3 is TGTGCCAGCAGTGAAGGCGGCGGAACTGAAGCTTTCTTT. Its protein is CASSEGGGTEAFF.

The CDR3 region has the DNA TGTGCCAGCAGTTTATGGGTCTCCCTGGGGGACGAGCAGTACTTC. Amino acid sequence: CASSLWVSLGDEQYF. This chain links TRBV28 with TRBJ2-7; D possibly matches TRBD1 or TRBD2 (5 bases each). Per germline, CDR1 MDHEN and CDR2 SYDVKM. V shed 0 bases and J shed 5 bases, with 14 bases lying between them. The CDR3 is made up of 15 amino acids.

The chain couples TRBV6-1 to TRBJ1-2; D ambiguous. The CDR3 contains 13 residues. Germline loops: CDR1 MNHNS, CDR2 SASEGT. Trimming took 1 base from V and 7 from J, leaving 10 bases between them. CDR3 bases: TGTGCCAGCAGTGAAGGGGTAGGGCTTGGCTACACCTTC. Residues: CASSEGVGLGYTF.

The V gene is TRBV9, the J gene TRBJ1-3; TRBD1 aligns across 9 bases. Germline values: CDR1 SGDLS, CDR2 YYNGEE. V was clipped by 0 bases and J by 2 bases; unmatched bases: 6. The CDR3 runs to 17 residues. This CDR3 reads CASSVGRTGVAGNTIYF. CDR3 coding DNA: TGTGCCAGCAGCGTAGGTCGGACAGGGGTAGCTGGAAACACCATATATTTT.

The chain recombines TRBV9 with TRBJ2-1, with 8 bases identical to TRBD1. Germline V gives CDR1 SGDLS, CDR2 YYNGEE. V shed 0 bases, J shed 7 bases, and the junction held 15 bases outside the gene matches. The CDR3 sequence is 18 residues long. CDR3: CASSVVIGGSGGKNEQFF. The DNA of the CDR3 is TGTGCCAGCAGCGTAGTTATCGGTGGGTCAGGGGGCAAGAATGAGCAGTTCTTC.

The chain couples TRBV7-9 to TRBJ2-3; the D is unclear. CDR3 length: 12 amino acids. Trimming pared 5 bases from V and 3 bases from J, leaving 6 bases between. CDR1 and CDR2 (germline): SEHNR, FQNEAQ (reference sequence). This CDR3 reads CASSPETDTQYF. As DNA, the CDR3 is TGTGCCAGCAGCCCCGAGACAGATACGCAGTATTTT.

The rearrangement links TRBV19 to TRBJ2-1, with D tentatively TRBD2 (6 bases). Germline CDR1 is LNHDA and CDR2 is SQIVND (reference sequence). The CDR3 extends over 15 amino acids. The V end lost 7 bases, the J end lost 4 bases, and 17 bases lay between the germline ends. CDR3 DNA: TGTGCCAGTACTCTTGGTTCTAGCGCTTACAATGAGCAGTTCTTC. Encoded protein: CASTLGSSAYNEQFF. The whole variable domain, remainder taken from reference TRBV19 and TRBJ2-1, is DGGITQSPKYLFRKEGQNVTLSCEQNLNHDAMYWYRQDPGQGLRLIYYSQIVNDFQKGDIAEGYSVSREKKESFPLTVTSAQKNPTAFYLCASTLGSSAYNEQFFGPGTRLTVL.

The chain couples TRBV6-5 to TRBJ2-1; D possibly corresponds to TRBD2 (6 bases). Trimming removed 1 base from V and 8 bases from J, with 12 bases in between. The CDR3 length is 14 residues. CDR1 MNHEY and CDR2 SVGAGI come from the germline V gene. The chain's CDR3 is CASSYLTSIDEQFF. The CDR3 DNA sequence: TGTGCCAGCAGTTACTTAACTAGCATCGATGAGCAGTTCTTC.

The CDR3 is CASSATKYEQYF. The CDR3 DNA sequence: TGTGCCAGCAGCGCAACGAAGTACGAGCAGTACTTC. The chain employs TRBV7-6 and TRBJ2-7; D is undetermined. The CDR3 length is 12 residues. Germline-derived CDR1 and CDR2 are SGHVS and FNYEAQ. The germline V and J ends were trimmed by 5 bases and 4 bases, with 9 bases remaining between them.

This chain connects TRBV4-3 to TRBJ2-7; 9 positions match TRBD1. The CDR3 runs to 14 residues. The ends lost 8 bases at V and 5 bases at J; junction bases unmatched: 10. From germline, CDR1 is LGHNA and CDR2 YSLEER. The CDR3 DNA reads TGCGCCAGCTCACCCGGGACAGGGTCTCACGAGCAGTACTTC. This encodes CASSPGTGSHEQYF.

The rearrangement uses TRBV6-1 and TRBJ2-3, with 9 nucleotides matching TRBD2. The germline V gene encodes CDR1 MNHNS and CDR2 SASEGT. The CDR3 totals 15 residues. V lost 6 bases, J lost 1 base, and 5 bases stayed unmatched. The CDR3 reads CASSPASGGTDTQYF. DNA of the CDR3: TGTGCCAGCAGCCCTGCTAGCGGGGGCACAGATACGCAGTATTTT.